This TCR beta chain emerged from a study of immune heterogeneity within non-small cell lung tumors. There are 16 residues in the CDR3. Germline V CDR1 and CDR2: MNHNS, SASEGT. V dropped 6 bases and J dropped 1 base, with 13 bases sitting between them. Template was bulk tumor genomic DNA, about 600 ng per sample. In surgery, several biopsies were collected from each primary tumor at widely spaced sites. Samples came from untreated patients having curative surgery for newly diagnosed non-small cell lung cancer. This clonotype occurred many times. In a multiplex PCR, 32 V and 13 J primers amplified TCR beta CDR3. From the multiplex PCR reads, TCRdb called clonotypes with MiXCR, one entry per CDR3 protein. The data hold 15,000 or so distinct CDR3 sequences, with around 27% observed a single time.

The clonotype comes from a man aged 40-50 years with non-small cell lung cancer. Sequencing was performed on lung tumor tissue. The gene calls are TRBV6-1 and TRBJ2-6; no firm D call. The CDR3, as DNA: TGTGCCAGCAGGGCCCTCCAAGGATCTGGGGCCAACGTCCTGACTTTC. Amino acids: CASRALQGSGANVLTF.